The entry that follows covers one TCR beta chain sequence. This clone was seen more than once but under ten times. Its antigen remains undetermined. Per-base qualities were not stored, and no clone one base away is much larger. V loses 5 bases at its end and J loses 8 bases; junction bases beyond the gene matches: 11. The CDR3 covers 14 residues, taking in both the cysteine and the phenylalanine. Just CDR3 DNA is preserved here, 42 bases in frame from base 1. For CDR1 and CDR2, the germline V gene (reference sequence) lists SEHNR and FQNEAQ. TCRbeta CDR3 regions were amplified from genomic DNA using the immunoSEQ Assay, a bias-controlled multiplex PCR. As for the authors' bioinformatics: Within the assay, amplification of reference gene primers was used to estimate how many nucleated cells each sample contained. To quantify the absolute abundance of each unique TCRbeta CDR3 rearrangement, sequence reads were collapsed and filtered. For each sample, productive Simpson clonality was calculated as the square root of Simpson's diversity index across productive rearrangements. TCRdb holds this immuneACCESS table with in-frame rearrangements only. Some clones are missing; in checked studies, unresolved V genes explain under half, and the rest has no known cause. V and J calls and clone size follow that table, whereas D and trimming were derived from the DNA. The table for this sample lists about 260,000 clones; about 89% of them were counted only once. 2% to 3% of the sample is taken by the ten largest.

The collaborating institutions used their own protocols to collect whole blood in K2EDTA tubes. For TCRbeta analysis, collaborators shipped samples in one of three forms: frozen whole blood, isolated PBMCs, or DNA extracted from either of those sample types. The data stem from a study of blood T cell repertoires in COVID-19 (dated by TCRdb to the early 2020s). Looking at the study overall: The collaborator samples originated in the United States, Italy and Spain and spanned the acute and convalescent phases of COVID-19. Samples came from the ongoing ImmuneRACE study (first 160 participants) plus 1,254 subjects from 6 global collaborators. Nearly every sample came with metadata listing a de-identified subject ID, COVID-19 status, age in years and sex. Subjects who had been exposed to COVID-19, were actively infected with it, or had recovered from it provided the deeply sampled blood TCRbeta repertoires that made up the dataset. The prospective study material was composed of cDNA or gDNA derived from T cells, B-cell-depleted T cells, or PBMCs. A freely available public database, intended as a resource for researchers studying the immune response to SARS-CoV-2, is where the repertoires were released. Where HLA class I and class II types were available, the types were taken from metadata supplied by the sample provider, not from assay-based typing.

What the work shows at the level of the full study, not this receptor alone: The amount of clinical and demographic metadata varied by source and participant and was provided uncurated.

This receptor was taken from a woman in her forties or fifties with acute or convalescent COVID-19. The sequence is built from TRBV7-9 and TRBJ1-2; 7 central nucleotides agree with TRBD1. Sequences were obtained from peripheral blood. The CDR3 has the sequence CASSAKDRVEGYTF. In nucleotides, the sequence is TGTGCCAGCAGCGCCAAAGACAGGGTGGAGGGCTACACCTTC.